This T cell receptor beta chain is from a study of T cells in Graves' hyperthyroidism and ophthalmopathy. Uncontrolled infection, other autoimmune disease, pregnancy or lactation barred patients from enrollment. After removal of 3 bases from V and 5 bases from J, the junction contained 4 bases not matched to a gene. Germline CDR1 and CDR2: KGHDR and SFDVKD. The CDR3 spans 15 residues. It was RNA transcripts that yielded the amplified TCR beta CDR3 regions. When the TCR CDR3 underwent first-round RT-PCR, the HTBI primer set was used. TCRdb called the multiplex PCR reads again in MiXCR, with one record for every CDR3 protein. The data hold around 620,000 distinct CDR3 sequences, with around 45% observed a single time. This clonotype was counted at least ten times.

V gene TRBV24-1 combines with J gene TRBJ2-5, with TRBD1 identical over 11 bases. Sequencing input: peripheral blood or thyroid tissue (not recorded which). The sequence derives from an adult woman with Graves' disease, either hyperthyroidism or ophthalmopathy (not recorded which). The CDR3 nucleotides read TGTGCCACCAGTGATGCCGGGACAGGGGGTGAGACCCAGTACTTC. As protein: CATSDAGTGGETQYF.